This T cell receptor (beta chain) was retrieved from a study of blood T cell repertoires in COVID-19. Per the authors' pipeline: Estimation of nucleated cell counts relied on the amplification of reference gene primers. Generated by immunoSEQ multiplex PCR, the TCRdb table keeps only in-frame clones and is missing some. The V and J calls and clone size were taken over from that table, and D and trimming were inferred from the DNA. The sample comprises 390,000 or so clones, 83% of which are singletons, and 5.1% rests with the top ten. The CDR3 covers 13 residues. In germline, CDR1 is MNHEY, CDR2 SVGAGI. With 11 bases clipped from V and 2 bases from J, the junction kept 7 bases outside the gene matches. Recruitment covered about two dozen US areas and drew participants whose ages spanned roughly 18 to 100 years.

The sequence was collected from a woman aged 50 to 65 who had recovered from COVID-19. Specimen: PBMCs or T cells enriched from blood (not recorded which). The chain links TRBV6-5 to TRBJ2-7, with TRBD1 matching over 9 bases. The CDR3 here is CAGRTGEAYEQYF. The DNA for the CDR3 is TGTGCCGGACGGACAGGGGAAGCCTACGAGCAGTACTTC.